These T cell receptor beta chains were read from a single sample in a study of blood T cell repertoires in COVID-19. Here immunoSEQ multiplex PCR was the method, and the copy in TCRdb shows in-frame clones only, minus some. The data hold 300,000 to 400,000 clones, with about 86% observed a single time. Specimen: PBMCs or T cells enriched from blood (not recorded which). These receptors were collected from a woman aged 35 to 49 with acute COVID-19. Each CDR3 is given without its conserved first and last residue. A D gene is named only where the DNA matches it firmly.

>TRBV3-1/TRBV3-2|TRBD1|TRBJ1-5
ASSQTAGQGRLAQH
>TRBV19|TRBD1|TRBJ1-5
ASSIRSRGSNQPQH
>TRBV29-1|TRBD1|TRBJ1-4
SVEWSGQGDEKLF
>TRBV11-3|-|TRBJ1-2
ASSLAGYGYT
>TRBV11-3|-|TRBJ2-1
ASSLQYYNEQF
>TRBV7-2|TRBD1|TRBJ2-3
ASSLVRTGGTDTQY
>TRBV7-2|TRBD2|TRBJ2-7
ASSLTGTSGSYEQY
>TRBV27|-|TRBJ1-5
ASSPYIQTGYSNQPQH
>TRBV11-2|-|TRBJ2-7
ASSLVRGLGEQY
>TRBV12-5|-|TRBJ1-5
ASGLDREFHNQPQH
>TRBV27|-|TRBJ1-5
ASSTTGIQPQH
>TRBV11-2|TRBD2|TRBJ2-1
ASSLERGAYNEQF
>TRBV28|-|TRBJ2-1
ASSFRGLGAPRDEQF
>TRBV19|TRBD2|TRBJ2-5
ASSKTSGEAETQY
>TRBV6-2/TRBV6-3|TRBD2|TRBJ2-1
ASSYSIAGGSYNEQF
>TRBV11-3|TRBD2|TRBJ2-2
ASSPGLASGELF
>TRBV27|-|TRBJ1-6
ASSLEGGVGSPLH
>TRBV5-8|-|TRBJ1-1
ASRTGLNTEAF
>TRBV5-1|-|TRBJ2-2
ASRVDFSSANTGELF
>TRBV18|-|TRBJ1-4
ASSLAGGTEKLF
>TRBV4-2|TRBD1|TRBJ2-7
ASSQADTTGIIYEQY
>TRBV7-2|TRBD2|TRBJ2-7
ASSLVGTSGRAGNYEQY
>TRBV2|-|TRBJ2-2
ASSVMSAGNTGELF